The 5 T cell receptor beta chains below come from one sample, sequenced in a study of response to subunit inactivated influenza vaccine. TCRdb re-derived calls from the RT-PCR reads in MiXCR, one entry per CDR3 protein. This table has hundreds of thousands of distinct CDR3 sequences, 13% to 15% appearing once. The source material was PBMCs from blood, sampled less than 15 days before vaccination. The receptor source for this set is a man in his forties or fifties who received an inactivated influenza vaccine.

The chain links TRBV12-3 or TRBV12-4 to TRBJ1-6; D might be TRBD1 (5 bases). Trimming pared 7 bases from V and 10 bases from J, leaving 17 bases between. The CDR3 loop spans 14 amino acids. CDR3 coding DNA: TGTGCCAGCAATCCGGGACCCGAAGGGTCACCCCTCCACTTT. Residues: CASNPGPEGSPLHF.

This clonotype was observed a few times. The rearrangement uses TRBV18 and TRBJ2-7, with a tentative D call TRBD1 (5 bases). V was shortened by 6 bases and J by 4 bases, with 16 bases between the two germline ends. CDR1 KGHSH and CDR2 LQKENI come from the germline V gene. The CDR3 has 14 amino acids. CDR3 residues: CASSRRATQYEQYF. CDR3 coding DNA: TGTGCCAGCTCCCGCAGGGCAACCCAGTACGAGCAGTACTTC.

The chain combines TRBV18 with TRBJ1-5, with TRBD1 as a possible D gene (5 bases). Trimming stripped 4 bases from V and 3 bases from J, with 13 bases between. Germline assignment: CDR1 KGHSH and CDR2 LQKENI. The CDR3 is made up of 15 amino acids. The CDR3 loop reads CASSLNAGANQPQHF. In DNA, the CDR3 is TGTGCCAGCTCACTGAATGCCGGGGCCAATCAGCCCCAGCATTTT.

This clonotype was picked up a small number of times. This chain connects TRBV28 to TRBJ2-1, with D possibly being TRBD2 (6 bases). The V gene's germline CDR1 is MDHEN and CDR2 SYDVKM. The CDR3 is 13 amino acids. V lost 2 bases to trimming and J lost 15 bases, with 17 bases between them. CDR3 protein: CASSLGSASELFF. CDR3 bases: TGTGCCAGCAGTTTAGGGTCGGCTAGCGAGTTGTTCTTC.

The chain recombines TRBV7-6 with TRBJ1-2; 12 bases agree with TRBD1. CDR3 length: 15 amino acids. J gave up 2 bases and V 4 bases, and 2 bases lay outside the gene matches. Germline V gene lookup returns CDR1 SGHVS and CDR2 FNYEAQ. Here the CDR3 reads CASSSGTGGNYGYTF. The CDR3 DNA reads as TGTGCCAGCAGCTCAGGGACAGGGGGCAACTATGGCTACACCTTC.